The rows below give T cell receptor beta chains drawn from one sample of a study of beta chain features in type 1 diabetes. Data came from immunoSEQ multiplex PCR; TCRdb stores just in-frame clones and leaves some out. The sample shows approximately 120,000 clones, roughly 17% of them seen only once. The sample comprised central memory CD4+ T cells from blood. The receptor source for this set is a young man with type 1 diabetes. Each CDR3 is given with its conserved first and last residue. A D gene is named only where the DNA matches it firmly. Size values are once, few and many counts, or a class for expanded clones, and some rows have none.

d_gene	abundance	v_gene	j_gene	CDR3nt	CDR3aa
TRBD1	few	TRBV23-1	TRBJ2-2	TGCGCCAGCAGTTTTAGACCGGGACAGGCGAGGGACGGGGAGCTGTTTTTT	CASSFRPGQARDGELFF
TRBD2	NA	TRBV2	TRBJ2-3	TGTGCCAGCAGTGGCGGGGGTGGTACAGATACGCAGTATTTT	CASSGGGGTDTQYF
NA	NA	TRBV7-9	TRBJ2-7	TGTGCCAGCAGCTATAACTACGAGCAGTACTTC	CASSYNYEQYF
NA	few	TRBV30	TRBJ1-1	TGTGCCTGGAGTTACGTTATGAACACTGAAGCTTTCTTT	CAWSYVMNTEAFF
TRBD2	NA	TRBV5-6	TRBJ2-7	TGTGCCAGCAGCTTAGCGGGGGGAGCGTCCTACGAGCAGTACTTC	CASSLAGGASYEQYF
TRBD1	NA	TRBV4-3	TRBJ1-1	TGCGCCAGCAGCCAAGAACCGGGACAGAAATCCGAAGCTTTCTTT	CASSQEPGQKSEAFF
TRBD2	few	TRBV2	TRBJ2-3	TGTGCCAGCAGCCCCACTAGCGGGAGTGATACGCAGTATTTT	CASSPTSGSDTQYF
NA	few	TRBV30	TRBJ2-3	TGTGCCTGGTCAACTAGGGGGGGCTGGGAAGATACGCAGTATTTT	CAWSTRGGWEDTQYF
NA	few	TRBV29-1	TRBJ2-7	TGCAGCGTTGTGGTCCGGTTAAGTAGCGGACTCTCCTACGAGCAGTACTTC	CSVVVRLSSGLSYEQYF
NA	few	TRBV2	TRBJ1-1	TGTGCCAGCAGTGAAATCTGGGCTGAAGCTTTCTTT	CASSEIWAEAFF
NA	few	TRBV7-6	TRBJ2-3	TGTGCCAGCAGCTTAAGCACAGATACGCAGTATTTT	CASSLSTDTQYF
NA	NA	TRBV15	TRBJ2-3	TGTGCCACCAGCAGAGATAATAGCGTTGATACGCAGTATTTT	CATSRDNSVDTQYF
NA	NA	TRBV30	TRBJ1-4	TGTGCCTGGAGTGTAGACAGGTACTATGAAAAACTGTTTTTT	CAWSVDRYYEKLFF
NA	NA	TRBV5-1	TRBJ2-7	TGCGCCAGCAGCTTGGAGAAGTACGAGCAGTACTTC	CASSLEKYEQYF
NA	NA	TRBV15	TRBJ2-5	TGTGCCACCAGGATGTCAGGGGAAGAGACCCAGTACTTC	CATRMSGEETQYF
TRBD2	NA	TRBV9	TRBJ2-1	TGTGCCAGCAGCGTAGGAGCGGGGGGGCCCGGAAGAAATGAGCAGTTCTTC	CASSVGAGGPGRNEQFF
NA	few	TRBV7-3	TRBJ2-1	TGTGCCAGCAGCTTAATATTGGGCGGTGAGCAGTTCTTC	CASSLILGGEQFF